This record covers a single T cell receptor beta chain. Its target is unknown. The data originate from a study of cytomegalovirus exposure and HLA in healthy donors. At the level of the study: Early released data comprised about 90 million unique TCRs from HLA-typed donors.

Researchers ran the PCR with 60 Vbeta and 13 Jbeta primers. Data came from immunoSEQ multiplex PCR; TCRdb stores just in-frame clones and leaves some out. This table holds tens of thousands of clones, roughly 63% found once. Germline-derived CDR1 and CDR2 are SGHDT and YYEEEE. The CDR3 consists of 14 residues. V lost 6 bases, J lost 0 bases, and 12 bases lay in between. Study-wide points: DRB1 showed the most TCR associations and HLA-C the fewest in a later analysis, as rates varied by HLA locus. Reportedly, HLA-A and HLA-B alleles of most subjects were accurately predicted from TCR beta. V- and J-gene trimming of TCR beta was linked (in a later analysis) to a missense DCLRE1C variant.

This receptor was obtained from a woman between 50 and 59 years old in good health and CMV-seropositive. The chain recombines TRBV5-6 with TRBJ1-1; D is unresolved. The sequenced material came from PBMCs. CDR3 nucleotides: TGTGCCAGCAACCTCCTGGGCATGAACACTGAAGCTTTCTTT. It specifies CASNLLGMNTEAFF.